This TCR beta chain was obtained from a study of blood T cell repertoires in COVID-19. The data were produced by immunoSEQ multiplex PCR, yet TCRdb's version contains in-frame clones alone and is incomplete. Seen here are about 240,000 clones, around 90% observed once, and the top ten hold 0.83%. Germline V gives CDR1 SGHVS, CDR2 FNYEAQ. Trimming took 0 bases from V and 3 from J; bases not matched to a gene: 22. The CDR3 is 22 amino acids. The specimen sequenced was peripheral blood. This rearrangement joins TRBV7-6 to TRBJ1-2; 10 nucleotides line up with TRBD1. The source is a man under 40 with COVID-19, enrolled during active disease. CDR3 region: CASSLAGTGTGVSFGGYYGYTF. The CDR3 DNA is TGTGCCAGCAGCTTAGCAGGGACCGGGACAGGGGTCTCGTTCGGCGGCTACTATGGCTACACCTTC.